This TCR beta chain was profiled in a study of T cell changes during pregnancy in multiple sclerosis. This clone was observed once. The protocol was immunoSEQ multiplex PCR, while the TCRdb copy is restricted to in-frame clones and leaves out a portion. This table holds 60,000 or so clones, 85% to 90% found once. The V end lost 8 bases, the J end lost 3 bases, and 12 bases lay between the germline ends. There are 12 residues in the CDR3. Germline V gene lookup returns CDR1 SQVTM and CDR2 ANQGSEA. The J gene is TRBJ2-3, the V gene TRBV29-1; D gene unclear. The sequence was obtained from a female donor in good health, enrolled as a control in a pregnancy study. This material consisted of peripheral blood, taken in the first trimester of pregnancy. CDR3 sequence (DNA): TGCAGCTTCCTGGCGGCTACAGATACGCAGTATTTT. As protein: CSFLAATDTQYF.